The 13 T cell receptor beta chains in this list originate from one sample, sequenced in a study of Ad26.COV2.S vaccination and SARS-CoV-2 variants. The method was immunoSEQ multiplex PCR; TCRdb's version includes in-frame clones alone and lacks a portion of them. This sample yields roughly 150,000 clones, of which 70% to 90% are seen a single time; 4% to 6% belongs to the top ten. Sequences were derived from peripheral blood, sampled after recovery from COVID-19. The receptors shown here come from a human donor who had recovered from COVID-19.

The chain links TRBV4-1 to TRBJ1-5, with 7 bases aligning to TRBD1. Per germline, CDR1 MGHRA and CDR2 YSYEKL. Trimming removed 4 bases from V and 4 bases from J; junction bases left unmatched: 4. This CDR3 spans 14 amino acids. The CDR3 nucleotides are TGCGCCAGCAGCCCGACGACAGGGAATCAGCCCCAGCATTTT. This translates into CASSPTTGNQPQHF.

The chain carries TRBV29-1 and TRBJ2-1; 7 positions agree with TRBD2. V shed 3 bases, J shed 2 bases, and the junction held 4 bases outside the gene matches. The CDR3 has 14 residues. Per the germline V gene, CDR1 is SQVTM and CDR2 is ANQGSEA. CDR3 coding DNA: TGCAGCGTTGATGGGAGGGCCCCCTACAATGAGCAGTTCTTC. It encodes CSVDGRAPYNEQFF.

This sequence joins TRBV30 and TRBJ1-1; 10 positions match TRBD1. The V and J ends lost 3 bases and 4 bases, in that order; junction bases with no gene match: 5. Germline lookup yields CDR1 GTSNPN and CDR2 SVGIG (reference sequence). The CDR3 covers 14 residues. CDR3 DNA: TGTGCCTGGAGCCGGACAGGGGGGGCCACTGAAGCTTTCTTT. Amino acids: CAWSRTGGATEAFF.

This chain uses TRBV3-1 (or the pseudogene TRBV3-2) with TRBJ2-2; 7 bases match TRBD2. This CDR3 comprises 17 residues. Germline trimming cut 0 bases from V and 7 bases from J; bases unmatched to any gene: 11. Germline V gene lookup returns CDR1 LGHDT and CDR2 YNNKEL (reference sequence). The CDR3 here is CASSQEGLAGDLGELFF. DNA of the CDR3: TGTGCCAGCAGCCAAGAAGGCTTGGCGGGGGATCTCGGGGAGCTGTTTTTT.

The gene calls are TRBV7-2 and TRBJ2-5, with 7 positions matching TRBD1. This CDR3 is 16 amino acids long. Germline-derived CDR1 and CDR2 are SGHTA and FQGNSA. V lost 5 bases to trimming and J lost 5 bases; unmatched junction nucleotides: 14. CDR3 DNA sequence: TGTGCCAGCAGCGTGTTTCCGGGACAGAACTCGGAGACCCAGTACTTC. Translating it yields CASSVFPGQNSETQYF.

V is TRBV28 and J is TRBJ2-1, with D possibly being TRBD2 (6 bases). The V end lost 7 bases, the J end lost 9 bases, and 16 bases lay between the germline ends. Per germline, CDR1 MDHEN and CDR2 SYDVKM. This CDR3 contains 13 residues. In nucleotides, the CDR3 is TGTGCCAGCATCCCCCGTGTGGGAGGTGAGCAGTTCTTC. As protein: CASIPRVGGEQFF. The complete variable domain, with remaining parts taken from reference TRBV28 and TRBJ2-1, reads DVKVTQSSRYLVKRTGEKVFLECVQDMDHENMFWYRQDPGLGLRLIYFSYDVKMKEKGDIPEGYSVSREKKERFSLILESASTNQTSMYLCASIPRVGGEQFFGPGTRLTVL.

V usage is TRBV30 and J usage is TRBJ2-5; D may be TRBD2 (5 bases). The ends were cut back, 2 bases at V and 2 bases at J, with 15 bases in the middle. Germline lookup yields CDR1 GTSNPN and CDR2 SVGIG (reference sequence). The CDR3 length is 15 residues. CDR3 in amino acids: CAWSPRGGRQETQYF. Written as DNA, the CDR3 is TGTGCCTGGAGTCCACGGGGTGGGCGGCAAGAGACCCAGTACTTC.

The chain employs TRBV11-2 and TRBJ1-5; no definite D call. Trimming stripped 3 bases from V and 4 bases from J, with 10 bases between. Per the germline V gene, CDR1 is SGHAT and CDR2 is FQNNGV. The CDR3 runs to 14 residues. CDR3 amino acids: CASSFFETNQPQHF. CDR3 sequence (DNA): TGTGCCAGCAGCTTCTTTGAGACGAATCAGCCCCAGCATTTT. The whole variable domain, remainder taken from reference TRBV11-2 and TRBJ1-5, is EAGVAQSPRYKIIEKRQSVAFWCNPISGHATLYWYQQILGQGPKLLIQFQNNGVVDDSQLPKDRFSAERLKGVDSTLKIQPAKLEDSAVYLCASSFFETNQPQHFGDGTRLSIL.

The chain combines TRBV6-6 with TRBJ2-1, with TRBD2 matching 14 bases. The CDR3 consists of 17 residues. The J segment lost 4 bases and the V segment lost 5 bases, leaving 7 bases of the junction unmatched. CDR1 and CDR2 from the germline V gene are MNHNY and SVGAGI (reference sequence). The CDR3 spells CASSLGTSGGPYNEQFF. As DNA, the CDR3 is TGTGCCAGCAGTCTCGGGACTAGCGGGGGCCCTTACAATGAGCAGTTCTTC.

The chain couples TRBV5-1 to TRBJ2-5; no firm D call. With 1 base removed from V and 3 bases from J, the gap between germline ends came to 7 bases. This CDR3 has 13 residues. Per germline, CDR1 SGHRS and CDR2 YFSETQ. The CDR3, as DNA: TGCGCCAGCAGCTTGTTCCGGGAAGAGACCCAGTACTTC. It codes for CASSLFREETQYF.

The chain has TRBV9 and TRBJ2-5; TRBD1 aligns across 9 bases. Trimming took 4 bases from V and 5 from J; bases not matched to a gene: 3. The CDR3 covers 13 residues. Germline CDR1 is SGDLS and CDR2 is YYNGEE. Written as DNA, the CDR3 is TGTGCCAGCAGCACCGGACAGGGGGAGACCCAGTACTTC. It specifies CASSTGQGETQYF.

CDR3 DNA: TGTGCCAGCAAGGAGAGCGGGGGGAGCACAGATACGCAGTATTTT. This translates into CASKESGGSTDTQYF. The chain carries TRBV27 and TRBJ2-3, with TRBD2 matching over 9 bases. Per germline, CDR1 MNHEY and CDR2 SMNVEV (reference sequence). This CDR3 is 15 amino acids long. V shed 7 bases and J 0 bases; nucleotides not matched to a gene: 5.

J is TRBJ2-3 and V is TRBV19, with TRBD2 identical over 8 bases. V lost 3 bases to trimming and J lost 2 bases; unmatched junction nucleotides: 10. Per germline, CDR1 LNHDA and CDR2 SQIVND (reference sequence). This CDR3 has 17 amino acids. The CDR3 nucleotides are TGTGCCAGTAGTATTAAGAGCGAGCGGGAGCTCACAGATACGCAGTATTTT. Protein: CASSIKSERELTDTQYF.